A selection of T cell receptor beta chains follows, all from one sample in a study of shared clonotypes between healthy human individuals. Some clones are missing from TCRdb's copy, which holds only in-frame ones; the method was immunoSEQ multiplex PCR. This sample has about 460,000 clones, with approximately 71% found just once. Sequenced input: PBMCs. The receptors shown here come from a middle-aged woman in good health. Some clones in this sample may be carry-over from other donors' samples. The CDR3 runs from the conserved cysteine through the conserved F or W. The D gene is left open where the match is weak. Only part of the rows carry a size: once, few, many, or a class if the clone is expanded.

size: once
V: TRBV6-6
J: TRBJ2-7
D: TRBD1
length: 13
CDR3: CASSLQGWNEQYF
DNA: TGTGCCAGCAGCCTACAGGGGTGGAACGAGCAGTACTTC

size: once
V: TRBV7-3
J: TRBJ1-2
D: TRBD1
length: 13
CDR3: CASSVGQGYGYTF
DNA: TGTGCCAGCAGCGTCGGACAGGGGTATGGCTACACCTTC

size: few
V: TRBV19
J: TRBJ1-5
D: TRBD1
length: 17
CDR3: CASSITRGTDYNQPQHF
DNA: TGTGCCAGTAGTATAACCAGAGGGACAGACTACAATCAGCCCCAGCATTTT

size: .
V: TRBV4-1
J: TRBJ1-3
D: .
length: 17
CDR3: CASSQEGRTDSGNTIYF
DNA: TGCGCCAGCAGCCAAGAAGGAAGGACGGACTCTGGAAACACCATATATTTT

size: .
V: TRBV19
J: TRBJ2-5
D: .
length: 15
CDR3: CASSISGTGQETQYF
DNA: TGTGCCAGTAGTATATCTGGGACTGGCCAAGAGACCCAGTACTTC

size: .
V: TRBV19
J: TRBJ1-1
D: .
length: 12
CDR3: CASGRRNTEAFF
DNA: TGTGCCAGTGGGAGAAGGAACACTGAAGCTTTCTTT

size: once
V: TRBV14
J: TRBJ2-1
D: .
length: 15
CDR3: CASSQSRGARNEQFF
DNA: TGTGCCAGCAGCCAATCGCGCGGAGCTCGCAATGAGCAGTTCTTC

size: .
V: TRBV5-1
J: TRBJ2-1
D: TRBD2
length: 16
CDR3: CASSSGLVVTYNEQFF
DNA: TGCGCCAGCAGCTCTGGACTAGTGGTAACCTACAATGAGCAGTTCTTC

size: many
V: TRBV29-1
J: TRBJ2-3
D: TRBD2
length: 15
CDR3: CSARSGRGGTDTQYF
DNA: TGCAGCGCTCGTAGCGGGAGAGGTGGCACAGATACGCAGTATTTT

size: .
V: TRBV6-6
J: TRBJ1-2
D: .
length: 14
CDR3: CASSPMWQPYGYTF
DNA: TGTGCCAGCAGTCCCATGTGGCAGCCCTATGGTTACACCTTC

size: once
V: TRBV9
J: TRBJ1-3
D: .
length: 18
CDR3: CASSVEFAGRGSGNTIYF
DNA: TGTGCCAGCAGCGTAGAATTTGCGGGGCGTGGCTCTGGAAACACCATATATTTT

size: .
V: TRBV30
J: TRBJ1-2
D: TRBD1
length: 13
CDR3: CAWSLGQAYGYTF
DNA: TGTGCCTGGAGCCTCGGACAGGCCTATGGCTACACCTTC

size: .
V: TRBV10-3
J: TRBJ1-1
D: TRBD1
length: 14
CDR3: CAISESGRGDSAFF
DNA: TGTGCCATCAGTGAGTCCGGCAGGGGGGATTCAGCTTTCTTT

size: .
V: TRBV30
J: TRBJ1-2
D: .
length: 14
CDR3: CAWITGTTFSGYTF
DNA: TGTGCCTGGATCACCGGGACAACCTTTAGTGGCTACACCTTC

size: .
V: TRBV7-3
J: TRBJ2-6
D: .
length: 17
CDR3: CASSSATGPSGANVLTF
DNA: TGTGCCAGCAGCTCCGCGACAGGCCCCTCTGGGGCCAACGTCCTGACTTTC

size: .
V: TRBV7-2
J: TRBJ2-7
D: .
length: 13
CDR3: CASSWNRVGEQYF
DNA: TGTGCCAGCAGCTGGAACCGAGTCGGCGAGCAGTACTTC

size: .
V: TRBV7-2
J: TRBJ1-4
D: TRBD1
length: 15
CDR3: CASSLQGATNEKLFF
DNA: TGTGCCAGCAGCTTACAGGGGGCAACTAATGAAAAACTGTTTTTT

size: .
V: TRBV7-8
J: TRBJ2-7
D: .
length: 15
CDR3: CASSSTQQGRREQYF
DNA: TGTGCCAGCAGCTCGACCCAGCAGGGGCGGCGGGAGCAGTACTTC

size: .
V: TRBV28
J: TRBJ1-1
D: .
length: 13
CDR3: CASKIAGARVAFF
DNA: TGTGCCAGCAAGATCGCAGGGGCGCGTGTAGCTTTCTTT

size: .
V: TRBV6-5
J: TRBJ2-3
D: .
length: 16
CDR3: CASSSFREPPPGAQYF
DNA: TGTGCCAGCAGTTCCTTCCGGGAGCCCCCCCCCGGGGCGCAGTATTTT

size: .
V: TRBV5-1
J: TRBJ2-7
D: TRBD1
length: 13
CDR3: CASSVDREFEQYF
DNA: TGCGCCAGCAGCGTCGACAGGGAGTTCGAGCAGTACTTC

size: once
V: TRBV10-2
J: TRBJ1-2
D: .
length: 14
CDR3: CASSVARPSDGYTF
DNA: TGCGCCAGCAGCGTCGCTCGACCTTCCGATGGCTACACCTTC

size: .
V: TRBV7-6
J: TRBJ2-1
D: TRBD1
length: 15
CDR3: CASSTGTVIYNEQFF
DNA: TGTGCCAGCAGCACAGGGACAGTCATCTACAATGAGCAGTTCTTC

size: .
V: TRBV28
J: TRBJ2-7
D: .
length: 12
CDR3: CASSSRPYEQYF
DNA: TGTGCCAGCAGTTCACGACCATACGAGCAGTACTTC

size: .
V: TRBV5-1
J: TRBJ1-3
D: .
length: 13
CDR3: CASSLGTGNTIYF
DNA: TGCGCCAGCAGCTTGGGGACAGGAAACACCATATATTTT

size: .
V: TRBV6-4
J: TRBJ1-5
D: .
length: 14
CDR3: CASSDQPGGQPQHF
DNA: TGTGCCAGCAGTGACCAACCGGGTGGGCAGCCCCAGCATTTT

size: .
V: TRBV10-1
J: TRBJ2-6
D: .
length: 19
CDR3: CASRVVGQKPISGANVLTF
DNA: TGCGCCAGCCGGGTTGTTGGTCAAAAACCTATCTCTGGGGCCAACGTCCTGACTTTC

size: once
V: TRBV27
J: TRBJ2-7
D: .
length: 16
CDR3: CASSLVPPIATYEQYF
DNA: TGTGCCAGCAGTTTAGTTCCCCCAATCGCAACCTACGAGCAGTACTTC

size: .
V: TRBV21-1
J: TRBJ2-3
D: .
length: 13
CDR3: CASSKGQVDTQYF
DNA: TGTGCCAGCAGCAAAGGGCAGGTGGATACGCAGTATTTT

size: .
V: TRBV5-8
J: TRBJ2-3
D: .
length: 16
CDR3: CASSPVGSARPHAQYF
DNA: TGTGCCAGCAGCCCGGTTGGCAGTGCCCGGCCTCATGCGCAGTATTTT

size: .
V: TRBV10-2
J: TRBJ2-6
D: .
length: 17
CDR3: CASSPGTAGSGANVLTF
DNA: TGCGCCAGCAGTCCCGGGACAGCGGGCTCTGGGGCCAACGTCCTGACTTTC

size: once
V: TRBV5-1
J: TRBJ2-6
D: .
length: 15
CDR3: CASSLVQSGANVLTF
DNA: TGCGCCAGCAGCTTGGTGCAATCTGGGGCCAACGTCCTGACTTTC

size: .
V: TRBV30
J: TRBJ2-7
D: TRBD2
length: 14
CDR3: CAWSGSGSGVEQYF
DNA: TGTGCCTGGAGCGGAAGCGGGAGTGGTGTCGAGCAGTACTTC

size: few
V: TRBV7-2
J: TRBJ2-3
D: .
length: 14
CDR3: CASSLDVPPDTQYF
DNA: TGTGCCAGCAGCTTAGACGTTCCGCCAGATACGCAGTATTTT

size: .
V: TRBV29-1
J: TRBJ1-4
D: .
length: 16
CDR3: CSVEDPDAATNEKLFF
DNA: TGCAGCGTTGAAGATCCTGACGCTGCAACTAATGAAAAACTGTTTTTT

size: .
V: TRBV7-9
J: TRBJ2-7
D: .
length: 14
CDR3: CASSPTLAVDEQYF
DNA: TGTGCCAGCAGCCCCACCCTTGCGGTGGACGAGCAGTACTTC